Below, 20 T cell receptor beta chains from the same sample are listed, as sequenced in a study of CD8+ T cells in alopecia areata. In each case, RNA was isolated and then reverse transcribed into cDNA as the sequencing template. Using immunoSEQ multiplex PCR, the repertoire was profiled, and TCRdb retains in-frame clones only, with some absent. There are 270,000 or so clones in the sample, none observed a single time. A panel of CD4, CD8alpha, NKG2D, NKG2ACE and other markers served to sort pooled cutaneous lymph node cells. The sequenced sample consisted of CD4+ T cells sorted from a lymph node. The receptors originated from a C3H/HeJ mouse with alopecia areata. The strain's MHC type: H2-k.

The sample holds a few counts of this clone. Germline and genes here are mouse. The read is 4 residues too short to cover the CDR3 end, so that end is filled in from the germline J gene. The chain has TRBV17 and TRBJ2-3; the D is unclear. The CDR3 contains 13 residues. Trimming pared 8 bases from V and 0 bases from J, leaving 9 bases between. Germline-derived CDR1 and CDR2 are MNHDT and YYDKIL. The chain's CDR3 is CASAVTSAETLYF. CDR3 bases read: TGTGCTAGCGCGGTCACTAGTGCAGAA.

Only a few counts were recorded for this clone. Gene labels here are mouse ones. With the read ending 4 residues before the CDR3 end, the germline J gene is used to fill in that end. The gene calls are TRBV1 and TRBJ2-5, with D perhaps TRBD1 (5 bases). V was clipped by 0 bases and J by 2 bases, with 9 bases between them. CDR1 NSQYPW and CDR2 LRSPGD come from the germline V gene (reference sequence). This CDR3 contains 15 residues. The sequenced part of the CDR3 DNA is TGCACCTGCAGTGCAGATCACAGGTTCCAAGAC. It codes for CTCSADHRFQD. The entire CDR3 protein is CTCSADHRFQDTQYF. The full variable domain, in which reference TRBV1 and TRBJ2-5 provide the parts outside the CDR3, is VTLLEQNPRWRLVPRGQAVNLRCILKNSQYPWMSWYQQDLQKQLQWLFTLRSPGDKEVKSLPGADYLATRVTDTELRLQVANMSQGRTLYCTCSADHRFQDTQYFGPGTRLLVL.

Of note for this clone: This sequence is one base from a far larger clone and is likely a read error. Gene names denote mouse genes. With the read ending 4 residues before the CDR3 end, the germline J gene is used to fill in that end. Within the sample, other DNA sequences also encode this same CDR3. The genes are TRBV19 and TRBJ2-3, with 8 bases aligning to TRBD2. Germline CDR1 is FNHDT and CDR2 is SITEND (reference sequence). The CDR3 is made up of 15 amino acids. Unmatched junction bases numbered 4, after V lost 4 bases and J lost 0 bases. CDR3 residues: CASSPGGASAETLYF. CDR3 DNA, as far as it was read: TGTGCCAGCAGTCCCGGGGGGGCTAGTGCAGAA. The variable domain in full, completed from reference TRBV19 and TRBJ2-3, reads GGIITQTPKFLIGQEGQKLTLKCQQNFNHDTMYWYRQDSGKGLRLIYYSITENDLQKGDLSEGYDASREKKSSFSLTVTSAQKNEMAVFLCASSPGGASAETLYFGSGTRLTVL.

Comment on this clone: Genes and germline are mouse. The read ends 4 residues before the CDR3 terminus; that terminus is restored from the germline J gene. The chain carries TRBV13-1 and TRBJ2-1; TRBD2 might be the D (7 bases). The CDR3 is 15 residues long. Germline V gives CDR1 NSHNY, CDR2 SYGAGN. The covered CDR3 bases are TGTGCCAGCAGTGTCCCAAGGGGGGCGCGGGCT. Translating gives CASSVPRGARA. The whole CDR3 reads CASSVPRGARAEQFF.

This clone showed up just a few times. Mouse germline and gene names are used. The CDR3 goes on 4 residues after the read ends, and that part is filled in from the germline J gene. Other DNA sequences in this specimen translate into the identical CDR3. This chain links TRBV1 with TRBJ2-3, with a weak D call TRBD1 (6 bases). V gave up 1 base and J gave up 0 bases, with 8 bases separating them. Germline CDR1 reads NSQYPW; CDR2 reads LRSPGD (reference sequence). CDR3 length: 15 amino acids. The DNA read from the CDR3 is TGCACCTGCAGTGCAGGCAGGGGCAGTGCAGAA. Translation: CTCSAGRGSAE. The CDR3 in its entirety is CTCSAGRGSAETLYF. The full variable domain, rest sourced from reference TRBV1 and TRBJ2-3, is VTLLEQNPRWRLVPRGQAVNLRCILKNSQYPWMSWYQQDLQKQLQWLFTLRSPGDKEVKSLPGADYLATRVTDTELRLQVANMSQGRTLYCTCSAGRGSAETLYFGSGTRLTVL.

A remark on this clone: The gene symbols are mouse symbols. The sample has other DNA sequences that encode this CDR3 too. CDR3 sequence: CASGDATGEDTQYF. The sequenced CDR3 bases are TGTGCCAGCGGTGATGCGACAGGGGAAGAC. The chain recombines TRBV13-2 with TRBJ2-5; 8 bases are a match to TRBD1. The CDR3 end falls 4 residues outside the read, so it is completed with the germline J gene. CDR1 and CDR2 from the germline V gene are NNHNN and SYGAGS (reference sequence). The length of the CDR3 is 14 residues.

This clone was seen only a few times. Genes and germline are mouse. Read coverage stops 4 residues before the CDR3 terminus; the germline J gene supplies the remainder. This chain links TRBV31 with TRBJ2-5; 8 bases are shared with TRBD2. CDR3 length: 15 residues. Per the germline V gene, CDR1 is GKSSPN and CDR2 is SITVG. CDR3 in amino acids: CAWRVPRGGADTQYF. CDR3 DNA (partial): TGTGCCTGGAGAGTCCCGCGGGGGGGCGCAGAC.

Regarding this clone: Gene and germline names: mouse. The read terminates 4 residues ahead of where the CDR3 ends, so the germline J gene completes it. The chain carries TRBV5 and TRBJ2-5; D perhaps matches TRBD1 (6 bases). CDR1 and CDR2 (germline): LGHNA, YNLKQL (reference sequence). This CDR3 is built from 15 residues. The V and J ends lost 1 base and 0 bases respectively, with 8 bases between them. CDR3 sequence reads: CASSQAGTNQDTQYF. CDR3 DNA, as far as it was read: TGTGCCAGCAGCCAAGCCGGGACAAACCAAGAC.

With regard to this clone: Gene names are mouse gene names. The read ends 4 residues before the CDR3 terminus; that terminus is restored from the germline J gene. The chain employs TRBV31 and TRBJ2-5; TRBD2 agrees at 13 bases. This CDR3 has 16 amino acids. Germline lookup yields CDR1 GKSSPN and CDR2 SITVG. The CDR3 sequence: CAWSPRTGGAIDTQYF. The sequenced part of the CDR3 DNA is TGTGCCTGGAGTCCGCGGACTGGGGGGGCGATAGAC.

This clone occurred a few times. Any gene name here is a mouse gene name. The CDR3 is cut off 4 residues early in the read; its end comes from the germline J gene. The V and J genes are TRBV1 and TRBJ2-4; D is uncertain. Germline assignment: CDR1 NSQYPW and CDR2 LRSPGD (reference sequence). The ends were cut back, 5 bases at V and 0 bases at J, with 12 bases in the middle. The CDR3 length is 15 residues. The CDR3 loop is CTCSSQKNSQNTLYF. Partial CDR3 DNA: TGCACCTGCAGTTCACAGAAAAATAGTCAAAAC.

This clone was counted only a few times. Here the gene names and germline are mouse. The observed sequence ends 4 residues before the CDR3 terminus, with the missing tail filled in from the germline J gene. The rearrangement joins TRBV19 to TRBJ2-7, with 9 bases lining up with TRBD1. V lost 5 bases, J lost 2 bases, and 8 bases stayed unmatched. CDR1 and CDR2 from the germline V gene are FNHDT and SITEND (reference sequence). The CDR3 has 15 amino acids. Partial CDR3 DNA: TGTGCCAGCAGCCCTGGGACAGGGAGGACCTAT. Its protein is CASSPGTGRTY. The whole CDR3 sequence is CASSPGTGRTYEQYF.

This clone appeared a few times. Gene names and germline match the mouse. The read stops 4 residues short of the end of the CDR3; the missing end is completed from the germline J gene. This chain connects TRBV31 to TRBJ2-7; 11 bases map to TRBD2. Germline V CDR1 and CDR2: GKSSPN, SITVG. J gave up 3 bases and V 2 bases, and 0 bases lay outside the gene matches. The CDR3 extends over 13 amino acids. The covered CDR3 bases are TGTGCCTGGAGTGGACTGGGGGGCTAT. It is translated as CAWSGLGGY. The full CDR3 is CAWSGLGGYEQYF.

This clone was seen a few times. Mouse gene names apply. From the germline J gene comes the end of the CDR3, since the read stops 4 residues before it. The J gene is TRBJ2-1, the V gene TRBV5, with 11 bases identical to TRBD2. This CDR3 region has 17 residues. V gave up 0 bases and J gave up 4 bases; unmatched junction bases: 5. In germline, CDR1 is LGHNA, CDR2 YNLKQL (reference sequence). Here the CDR3 reads CASSQEARDWGYAEQFF. The sequenced part of the CDR3 DNA is TGTGCCAGCAGCCAAGAAGCCCGGGACTGGGGGTATGCT.

This clone turned up a few times. The gene names given are mouse names. At the DNA level, this CDR3 is encoded by other sequences in the same sample as well. The CDR3 bases that were read are TGTGCCAGCAGCCAGGGACAGGGGGCAAACACA. Translated, it gives CASSQGQGANT. The whole CDR3 sequence is CASSQGQGANTEVFF. This chain links TRBV5 with TRBJ1-1, with TRBD1 identical over 11 bases. The read stops 4 residues short of the end of the CDR3; the missing end is completed from the germline J gene. The ends lost 3 bases at V and 0 bases at J; junction bases unmatched: 0. In germline, CDR1 is LGHNA, CDR2 YNLKQL (reference sequence). The CDR3 has 15 residues.

As to this clone: Genes and germline come from the mouse. The DNA ends 4 residues before the CDR3 does, and the rest of the CDR3 is filled in from the germline J gene. Other DNA variants within this sample encode the same CDR3. The chain couples TRBV13-2 to TRBJ2-5; 8 nucleotides align to TRBD1. This CDR3 comprises 14 residues. Germline V gene data show CDR1 as NNHNN and CDR2 as SYGAGS (reference sequence). J gave up 0 bases and V 5 bases, and 2 bases lay outside the gene matches. The CDR3 loop reads CASGTGVNQDTQYF. CDR3 DNA, as far as it was read: TGTGCCAGCGGGACAGGGGTTAACCAAGAC.

This clone was seen a few times. Mouse gene names and germline throughout. Other DNA sequences in this sample translate to the same CDR3. The covered CDR3 bases are TGTGCCAGCAGTGAGGAAGGGGCAAACTCC. It codes for CASSEEGANS. The CDR3, in full, reads CASSEEGANSDYTF. This chain joins TRBV13-1 and TRBJ1-2; weak D call: TRBD1 (5 bases). The observed sequence ends 4 residues before the CDR3 terminus, with the missing tail filled in from the germline J gene. Germline V lookup: CDR1 NSHNY, CDR2 SYGAGN. The ends were cut back, 2 bases at V and 0 bases at J, with 8 bases in the middle. CDR3 length: 14 residues.

To note about this clone: The listed genes are named as in mouse. With the read ending 4 residues before the CDR3 end, the germline J gene is used to fill in that end. Within the sample, other DNA sequences also encode this same CDR3. J is TRBJ2-1 and V is TRBV13-1, with 11 bases identical to TRBD2. The CDR3 sequence is 16 residues long. The trim removed 0 bases at V and 3 bases at J, leaving 2 bases unmatched. Germline values: CDR1 NSHNY, CDR2 SYGAGN. The CDR3 reads CASSDAGLGGYAEQFF. The sequenced part of the CDR3 DNA is TGTGCCAGCAGTGATGCAGGACTGGGGGGCTATGCT.

This clone appeared a few times. The genes are named according to mouse. The CDR3 is cut off 4 residues early in the read; its end comes from the germline J gene. The gene calls are TRBV14 and TRBJ2-5; D may be TRBD1 (6 bases). This CDR3 is built from 13 residues. Germline V gives CDR1 SGHDT, CDR2 FRDEAV. The V and J ends lost 5 bases and 1 base respectively, with 8 bases between them. CDR3 DNA, as far as it was read: TGTGCCAGCAGGCGGACAGACCAAGAC. This codes for CASRRTDQD. The entire CDR3 reads CASRRTDQDTQYF.

This clone was observed a handful of times. Mouse gene names and germline throughout. The DNA ends 4 residues before the CDR3 does, and the rest of the CDR3 is filled in from the germline J gene. In the same sample, other DNA sequences code for this CDR3. The chain employs TRBV13-3 and TRBJ2-1; 10 positions agree with TRBD2. Unmatched junction bases numbered 6, after V lost 5 bases and J lost 1 base. The CDR3 totals 16 residues. The V gene's germline CDR1 is NNHDY and CDR2 SYVADS. The DNA read from the CDR3 is TGTGCCAGCAGGCCCCGGGACTGGGGCAACTATGCT. Protein product: CASRPRDWGNYA. The complete CDR3 reads CASRPRDWGNYAEQFF.

This clone was seen a few times. Gene and germline names: mouse. Read data end 4 residues before the CDR3 end; the end is taken from the germline J gene. This chain links TRBV13-1 with TRBJ2-1; a possible D gene is TRBD1 (5 bases). Germline V gene lookup returns CDR1 NSHNY and CDR2 SYGAGN. The CDR3 is 12 amino acids. V lost 5 bases to trimming and J lost 5 bases, with 8 bases between them. Here the CDR3 reads CASSRVNAEQFF. The CDR3 DNA, read in part, is TGTGCCAGCAGCAGGGTGAATGCT.